This T cell receptor beta chain was identified during a study of OX40 agonist ivuxolimab in advanced cancers. Across the whole study: Two cutaneous melanoma patients and one hepatocellular carcinoma patient, three in all, had partial responses. Study-wide results and limits: Patients with a partial response at 0.1-3.0 mg/kg had among the lowest clonal expansion.

On cycle 4 day 1 and cycle 7 day 1, as well as at baseline, blood was sampled. CDR1 GTSNPN and CDR2 SVGIG come from the germline V gene (reference sequence). The CDR3 extends over 13 amino acids. The ends were cut back, 4 bases at V and 7 bases at J, with 11 bases in the middle. With respect to this clone: The antigen is not known.

TCRdb's copy holds only in-frame clones and misses some; the assay was immunoSEQ multiplex PCR. Of roughly 76,000 clones listed, approximately 84% are singletons. The chain employs TRBV30 and TRBJ1-6, with D unresolved. The receptor comes from an adult with an advanced solid tumor such as melanoma, head and neck, liver or kidney cancer. Sequencing used CD4+ or CD8+ T cells sorted from blood, obtained in a trial of the OX40 agonist ivuxolimab. The CDR3 DNA sequence: TGTGCCTGGAAGGACGGGTCCAATTCACCCCTCCACTTT. Its translation is CAWKDGSNSPLHF.